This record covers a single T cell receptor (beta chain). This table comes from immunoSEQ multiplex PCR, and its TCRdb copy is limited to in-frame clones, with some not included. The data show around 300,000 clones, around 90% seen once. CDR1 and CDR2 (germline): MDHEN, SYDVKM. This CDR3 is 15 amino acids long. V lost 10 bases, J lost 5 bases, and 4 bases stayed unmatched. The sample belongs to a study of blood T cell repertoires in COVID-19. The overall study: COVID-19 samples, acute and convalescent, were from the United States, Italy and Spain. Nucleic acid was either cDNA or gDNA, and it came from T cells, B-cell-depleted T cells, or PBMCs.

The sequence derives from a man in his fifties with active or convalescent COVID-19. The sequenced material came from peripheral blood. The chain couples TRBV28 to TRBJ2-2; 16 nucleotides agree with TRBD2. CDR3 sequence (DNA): TGTGCCACGGGGACTAGCGGGGGGGCAACCGGGGAGCTGTTTTTT. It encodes CATGTSGGATGELFF.